The present T cell receptor beta chain was sequenced within a study of cytomegalovirus exposure and HLA in healthy donors (dated by TCRdb to 2017 to 2019). Some background on the complete study: In an earlier analysis of roughly 590 of the donors, 250 to 350 Gb of sequence data and 90 million to 120 million unique TCR beta sequences from 150 million to 200 million T cells were reported. The study used immunosequencing to profile the T cell repertoires of approximately 630 subjects and linked those repertoires to cytomegalovirus serostatus. The later analysis used no new phenotypic data to find candidate immune exposures, relying instead on TCR beta sequences and their occurrence across donors. The study aimed to test whether cataloging public T cell receptors could reveal signatures of past pathogen exposure. Alongside the repertoire data, information on donor age, sex, ethnicity and CMV serostatus was compiled. Of the 300 to 400 genotyped donors, over 70% fell in the genetic ancestry cluster associated with self-reported Caucasian donors. Several DR-DQ haplotypes were handled as single units for association and clustering, since linkage in the cohort was strong. Both class I and class II loci were covered by HLA typing, at four-digit resolution. Every discovery cohort repertoire had been produced on one sequencing platform. Around 320 gigabases of sequencing data and some 85 million unique TCR sequences were included in an early release covering 550 to 650 HLA-typed donors. The study combined high-throughput TCR immunosequencing, statistical association of individual TCRs with disease status, and machine learning to predict cytomegalovirus infection status. The number of typed donors differed by locus: roughly 629-640 for A, B, C, DRB1 and DQB1; about 520 for DQA1; over 600 for DPA1; and 450 to 480 for DPB1. In a later genetic analysis, genome-wide SNP genotypes for about three fifths of the roughly 670 donors were used, and that subset was treated as a discovery cohort. An earlier analysis of fewer than 750 of the donors used high-throughput TCR beta sequencing to judge whether each TCR beta V gene segment behaved as functional or pseudogenic. In a later analysis, previously published TCR beta repertoires from about 670 donors were re-analyzed and high-resolution HLA genotyping was added so that TCR occurrence patterns could be studied. A separate validation cohort of 100 to 150 different subjects was used in addition to the 666-subject first cohort. Across around 400 genotyped donors of the cohort, an average of roughly 230,000 unique TCR beta nucleotide sequences per donor were sequenced, and around 20% of those sequences were non-productive.

In total, about 650 healthy bone marrow donors made up the cohort. At the time of sampling, all cohort members were nominally healthy, though unrecorded immune exposures were likely present. The donor was CMV seronegative and belonged to the group of 320 or so seronegative cohort members. Every donor gave a peripheral blood sample, and the peripheral blood mononuclear cells from that sample were used for TCR beta sequencing. Genomic DNA extraction from the blood cell samples was performed with the Qiagen DNeasy Blood Extraction Kit. A distance of 13 bases separates the germline ends of V and J, which lose 1 base and 6 bases respectively. CDR1 is given as SGHVS and CDR2 as FQNEAQ, both from the germline V gene. The CDR3 has 14 amino acids, counting the end cysteine and phenylalanine. The CDR3 DNA has 42 bases and is translated from base 1. For this clone: Its binding antigen is unknown. No much larger clonotype is one base removed from it; base qualities were not supplied.

To prepare the library, the immunoSEQ multiplex PCR assay was applied. For the multiplex PCR, a mixture combining 60 forward primers for TCR Vbeta segments and 13 reverse primers for TCR Jbeta segments was used. The CDR3 region of rearranged TCR beta genes was amplified from genomic DNA with a multiplex PCR assay. On the Illumina HiSeq System, the amplified TCR beta libraries were sequenced as 87-base-pair reads. As for the authors' bioinformatics: A later analysis counted 65 million to 90 million unique TCR beta chains across the 600 to 850 repertoires, and 9 million to 14 million of these chains were shared by at least two donors. To remove PCR and sequencing errors, raw reads were error-corrected and collapsed into unique sequences using a nearest-neighbor algorithm that merged closely related sequences. To assign V, D and J gene segments, CDR3 sequences were aligned to IMGT reference sequences. For a sequence to be retained, a match of at least six nucleotides to both a V gene segment and a J gene segment was required. Rearrangements were classified as productive when the CDR3 lacked stop codons and remained in frame with V and J, and all other rearrangements were classified as non-productive. CDR3 was defined by IMGT convention, running from the second conserved V-encoded cysteine to the conserved J-encoded phenylalanine. In an earlier analysis of more than 550 of the donors, sequences lacking an unambiguous match to a single V gene segment were excluded. In an earlier analysis of roughly 600 of the donors, a V segment was called functional when productive rearrangements were above 56.7%, and segregating when the standard deviation between donors exceeded 5%. A statistical classification framework was developed to diagnose cytomegalovirus status using the catalog of TCR beta chain sequences. In a later analysis, V and J genes were assigned by comparing TCR nucleotide sequences against IMGT/GENE-DB human TR gene sequences. In a later analysis, CDR3 sequences and most-parsimonious VDJ recombination scenarios were assigned using the TCRdist pipeline. In a later analysis, each TCR beta chain was defined by its CDR3 amino acid sequence together with its V-gene family, and reads lacking a unique V-gene family were excluded. In a later analysis, some 600 highly shared, low-generation-probability nucleotide sequences were removed to address suspected cross-contamination and a sequencing artifact. In a later analysis, a clonal expansion index for each public chain was calculated from normalized within-repertoire ranks of inferred template counts. In a later analysis, generation probabilities were computed using a VDJ recombination model fitted to out-of-frame rearrangements, and the results were checked against IGoR. In a later analysis, hypergeometric tests were used to score TCR-TCR, TCR-HLA and TCR-CMV co-occurrence, with a repertoire-size bias correction applied to TCR pairs. To estimate false discovery rates, a later analysis permuted the HLA or CMV assignments 20 times. In a later analysis, co-occurring TCRs were grouped using DBSCAN, with TCRdist sequence similarity added in when clustering inside HLA-allele-positive subsets. Repertoires with fewer than 30,000 or more than 120,000 public chains were left out of co-occurrence clustering, as were a handful of repertoires with anomalous nucleotide sharing. TCRdb limited this immuneACCESS table to in-frame rearrangements with V and J called. A share of clones is missing; checked studies link under half to unresolved V genes, and the rest is unexplained. V and J calls and clone size are those listed in that table; D and trimming were worked out from the DNA. This sample has roughly 100,000 clones in its table, and around four fifths of those were observed once. The ten largest clonotypes hold just over 2.5% of the sample.

Broad study findings and their caveats: The authors suggested that the approach could potentially be generalized to other disease states and immunological phenotypes. Several of the top co-occurrence clusters appeared to be linked to parvovirus B19, influenza, CMV and Epstein-Barr virus, according to a later analysis. In a later analysis, HLA-associated TCR beta chains were found to be more clonally expanded and to have lower generation probabilities than equally common non-associated chains. Roughly uniform sequencing depth across donors was assumed in presence/absence analyses, although this assumption may not hold. Strong co-occurrence of HLA alleles, especially DR and DQ, made assigning TCR associations to individual alleles difficult. Most TCR sequences were observed very rarely across donors, whereas some public TCRs were present in many individuals. In an earlier analysis of 587 of the donors, most TCR beta V segments appeared in productive rearrangements about 90% or about 30% of the time, broadly matching IMGT annotations. A later analysis found that most CMV-associated TCR beta chains appeared HLA-restricted, with HLA associations seemingly driven largely by CMV exposure. A later genetic analysis associated a missense DCLRE1C variant with V-gene and J-gene trimming of TCR beta chains, and an independent cohort replicated the association. In a later analysis, the rate of TCR association differed among HLA loci, with DRB1 alleles having the most associated TCRs and HLA-C alleles having the fewest. At a false discovery rate of 0.05, a later analysis linked 16,951 TCR beta sequences to specific HLA alleles. The study listed over 150 TCR beta chains as associated with cytomegalovirus. In both the original and validation cohorts, the classifier was reported to diagnose cytomegalovirus status with high specificity and sensitivity. A cluster of highly shared sequence variants was judged likely to be a technical artifact of the sequencing pipeline. Three of the identified cytomegalovirus-associated TCR beta chains were confirmed in vitro to be specific for cytomegalovirus antigens. Linkage disequilibrium might explain the correlated functional status among segregating V segments, but an unknown experimental factor could not be ruled out. The earlier analysis of approximately 540 of the donors excluded 15 to 20 rarely observed V segments, including chromosome 9 orphons, because counts were too low. Because HLA typing was unavailable for some donors at each locus, only the typed subset was used in association tests. CMV serostatus was the only immune exposure information available for the cohort. Because the 87-base-pair reads could not distinguish some IMGT-functional V segments, including TRBV6-2 and TRBV6-3, those segments were excluded. In a later genetic analysis, fewer N-insertions in productive TCRs were reported among donors in an Asian-associated ancestry cluster than the approximately 630-donor mean. In this cohort, only TCR beta chains were sequenced, and detectable features were limited by the absence of alpha or paired-chain data. A further reported finding was that TCR beta sequences accurately predicted the HLA-A and HLA-B alleles for most subjects in the first cohort.

This receptor chain uses TRBV7-8 and TRBJ2-7; a weak D assignment points to TRBD2 (5 bases agree). This sequence was found in a middle-aged man in good health and CMV-seronegative. Sequences were obtained from PBMCs. The CDR3 amino acid sequence is: CASSLVSGQREQYF. The DNA sequence is given as TGTGCCAGCAGCTTAGTCAGCGGCCAACGCGAGCAGTACTTC.